Below are 21 T cell receptor beta chains sequenced from a single sample in a study of cytomegalovirus exposure and HLA in healthy donors (TCRdb year 2017). The method behind the library was the immunoSEQ multiplex PCR assay. The table was pulled from immuneACCESS by TCRdb, which kept in-frame rearrangements only. Such tables lose some clones; where checked, under half of the loss comes from unresolved V genes, and the rest has no known cause. The sample table records roughly 310,000 clones; around 90% of these occur just once. Approximately 0.96% of the sample is held by the ten biggest clonotypes. The sequencing sample was made of PBMCs. Every receptor here comes from a man aged 25-45 years in good health and CMV-seronegative.

With regard to this clone: Other DNA sequences from this sample encode an identical CDR3 as well. V is TRBV7-9 and J is TRBJ2-3; TRBD2 matches 12 bases. Unmatched junction bases numbered 2, after V lost 5 bases and J lost 5 bases. This CDR3 spans 14 amino acids. Germline lookup yields CDR1 SEHNR and CDR2 FQNEAQ (reference sequence). The CDR3 here is CASSRTSGVDTQYF. CDR3 nucleotide sequence: TGTGCCAGCAGCCGGACTAGCGGGGTAGATACGCAGTATTTT.

The chain is built from TRBV7-6 and TRBJ2-3; 8 positions match TRBD2. V was pared by 0 bases and J by 5 bases, with 7 bases of the junction left unmatched. CDR1 is SGHVS, CDR2 FNYEAQ, per germline. This CDR3 comprises 16 residues. The CDR3 DNA reads as TGTGCCAGCAGCTTAGCGGCGGGGGGCTGGGTAGATACGCAGTATTTT. Its translation is CASSLAAGGWVDTQYF.

The count of this clone is one. This rearrangement joins TRBV29-1 to TRBJ1-1; D remains unclear. The CDR3 loop spans 13 amino acids. Germline assignment: CDR1 SQVTM and CDR2 ANQGSEA. V lost 5 bases and J lost 0, with 10 bases in between. For the CDR3, the DNA is TGCAGCGTTTTCGATCAGATGAACACTGAAGCTTTCTTT. Translation: CSVFDQMNTEAFF.

This chain connects TRBV6-5 to TRBJ2-5, with D possibly being TRBD1 (6 bases). V dropped 7 bases and J dropped 4 bases, with 13 bases sitting between them. The CDR3 totals 13 residues. CDR1 and CDR2 (germline): MNHEY, SVGAGI. CDR3 region: CASMRQGRETQYF. CDR3 bases: TGTGCCAGCATGAGGCAGGGGAGAGAGACCCAGTACTTC.

This clone occurred a few times. The V and J genes are TRBV19 and TRBJ1-5, with D maybe TRBD1 (6 bases). This CDR3 spans 15 amino acids. CDR1 and CDR2 (germline): LNHDA, SQIVND (reference sequence). Between the trimmed V and J ends, which lost 4 bases and 0 bases, there was a span of 10 bases. CDR3 in DNA: TGTGCCAGTAGTACAGGGGATTATAGCAATCAGCCCCAGCATTTT. Translated: CASSTGDYSNQPQHF.

This rearrangement joins TRBV19 to TRBJ1-1; 9 bases map to TRBD1. Germline V gives CDR1 LNHDA, CDR2 SQIVND (reference sequence). Losses at the gene ends were 5 bases for V and 5 bases for J; bases not matched to a gene: 6. The CDR3 sequence is 14 residues long. The CDR3 bases are TGTGCCAGTAGTCCTGGACAGGGGTGGACTGAAGCTTTCTTT. Its protein product is CASSPGQGWTEAFF.

This clone was found a few times. CDR3 region: CASSTVAGATYEQYF. In DNA, the CDR3 is TGTGCCAGCAGTACAGTGGCGGGGGCTACCTACGAGCAGTACTTC. V usage is TRBV11-3 and J usage is TRBJ2-7; D possibly corresponds to TRBD2 (7 bases). Between the trimmed V and J ends, which lost 6 bases and 2 bases, there was a span of 17 bases. The germline CDR1 and CDR2 sequences are SGHNT and YENEEA. This CDR3 comprises 15 residues.

The chain couples TRBV5-1 to TRBJ2-5; 7 nucleotides match TRBD1. Germline-derived CDR1 and CDR2 are SGHRS and YFSETQ. With V trimmed by 0 bases and J by 7 bases, 3 bases remained unmatched. This CDR3 is built from 13 residues. CDR3 loop: CASSLGQGATQYF. DNA of the CDR3: TGCGCCAGCAGCTTGGGACAGGGCGCGACCCAGTACTTC.

The V and J genes are TRBV15 and TRBJ2-7; D is possibly TRBD2 (5 bases). Trimming took off 0 bases at V and 0 bases at J, with 9 bases between the two ends. Germline values: CDR1 LNHNV, CDR2 YYDKDF (reference sequence). The CDR3 is 15 amino acids. CDR3 residues: CATSRDSSGSYEQYF. The CDR3 region has the DNA TGTGCCACCAGCAGAGATTCCAGCGGCTCCTACGAGCAGTACTTC. Based on the CDR3 plus reference TRBV15 and TRBJ2-7, the full variable domain is DAMVIQNPRYQVTQFGKPVTLSCSQTLNHNVMYWYQQKSSQAPKLLFHYYDKDFNNEADTPDNFQSRRPNTSFCFLDIRSPGLGDTAMYLCATSRDSSGSYEQYFGPGTRLTVT.

J is TRBJ2-4 and V is TRBV2; weak D call: TRBD1 (5 bases). Per the germline V gene, CDR1 is SNHLY and CDR2 is FYNNEI. Deletions cut 5 bases from V and 9 bases from J, with 14 bases between. The CDR3 is 13 residues long. The CDR3 loop is CASSPGQKGIQYF. In nucleotides, the CDR3 is TGTGCCAGCAGTCCAGGGCAAAAGGGCATTCAGTACTTC.

The rearrangement joins TRBV19 to TRBJ2-7; D may be TRBD2 (5 bases). Germline assignment: CDR1 LNHDA and CDR2 SQIVND (reference sequence). The CDR3 totals 14 residues. Trimming took off 3 bases at V and 3 bases at J, with 12 bases between the two ends. CDR3 amino acids: CASSIGLHRYEQYF. The CDR3 DNA follows: TGTGCCAGTAGTATCGGACTCCACCGCTACGAGCAGTACTTC.

The V gene is TRBV30, the J gene TRBJ1-5; tentatively, D is TRBD1 (6 bases). The germline V gene has CDR1 GTSNPN and CDR2 SVGIG (reference sequence). CDR3 length equals 13 residues. Between the trimmed V and J ends, which lost 0 bases and 7 bases, there was a span of 10 bases. CDR3 protein: CAWSVDSEQPQHF. CDR3 in DNA: TGTGCCTGGAGTGTGGACAGCGAACAGCCCCAGCATTTT.

The V and J genes are TRBV5-6 and TRBJ1-6, with TRBD1 as a possible D gene (5 bases). V shed 0 bases and J shed 4 bases, with 11 bases lying between them. Looked up from germline, CDR1 is SGHDT and CDR2 is YYEEEE. CDR3 length: 16 amino acids. As DNA, the CDR3 is TGTGCCAGCAGCTTGGGACAGCGTTTTTATAATTCACCCCTCCACTTT. Protein: CASSLGQRFYNSPLHF.

The rearrangement joins TRBV6-5 to TRBJ2-2, with D possibly TRBD1 on 5 matching bases. Trimming took 6 bases from V and 1 from J, leaving 9 bases between them. The CDR3 sequence is 14 residues long. Germline CDR1 reads MNHEY; CDR2 reads SVGAGI. The CDR3 DNA reads TGTGCCAGCAGCCCTACAGGGAACACCGGGGAGCTGTTTTTT. This codes for CASSPTGNTGELFF.

In its sample, this clone was seen once. V gene TRBV9 combines with J gene TRBJ2-5, with D possibly TRBD2 on 6 matching bases. Germline lookup yields CDR1 SGDLS and CDR2 YYNGEE. This CDR3 is 16 amino acids long. The V end was cut by 4 bases, the J end by 0 bases, with 16 bases between. CDR3: CASSSRDSGYQETQYF. The CDR3 DNA reads as TGTGCCAGCAGCTCCCGGGACTCAGGGTACCAAGAGACCCAGTACTTC.

This chain uses TRBV11-2 with TRBJ2-1, with 12 nucleotides matching TRBD2. This CDR3 contains 15 residues. V was clipped by 3 bases and J by 8 bases; unmatched bases: 5. The V gene's germline CDR1 is SGHAT and CDR2 FQNNGV. CDR3 region: CASSLASGGADEQFF. CDR3 DNA sequence: TGTGCCAGCAGCTTGGCTAGCGGGGGGGCGGATGAGCAGTTCTTC.

The genes are TRBV18 and TRBJ2-7; perhaps TRBD2 as D (5 bases). CDR1 and CDR2 (germline): KGHSH, LQKENI. V was cut by 1 base and J by 2 bases, with 9 bases left in between. The CDR3 spans 14 residues. In nucleotides, the CDR3 is TGTGCCAGCTCACCACGGAAGGAGGCCTACGAGCAGTACTTC. Protein product: CASSPRKEAYEQYF.

In DNA, the CDR3 is TGTGCCAGCAGCTCAGAGGTGGGTCCCTCTGGAAACACCATATATTTT. As protein: CASSSEVGPSGNTIYF. This chain links TRBV7-9 with TRBJ1-3; no clear D. This CDR3 contains 16 residues. The germline V gene encodes CDR1 SEHNR and CDR2 FQNEAQ (reference sequence). V lost 4 bases, J lost 0 bases, and 13 bases lay in between. The full variable domain, completed using reference TRBV7-9 and TRBJ1-3, is DTGVSQNPRHKITKRGQNVTFRCDPISEHNRLYWYRQTLGQGPEFLTYFQNEAQLEKSRLLSDRFSAERPKGSFSTLEIQRTEQGDSAMYLCASSSEVGPSGNTIYFGEGSWLTVV.

CDR3 sequence (DNA): TGTGCCAGTAGTGCTCAGGGGGCAGGTGGCTACACCTTC. Translating it yields CASSAQGAGGYTF. This chain joins TRBV19 and TRBJ1-2; 8 bases are shared with TRBD1. J gave up 7 bases and V 5 bases, and 6 bases lay outside the gene matches. Germline CDR1 is LNHDA and CDR2 is SQIVND (reference sequence). The CDR3 runs 13 residues.

The rearrangement joins TRBV4-3 to TRBJ2-7; tentatively, D is TRBD1 (5 bases). The CDR3 consists of 13 residues. The V and J ends lost 6 bases and 4 bases respectively, with 13 bases between them. The V gene's germline CDR1 is LGHNA and CDR2 YSLEER. The CDR3 loop reads CASSNSREYEQYF. The DNA of the CDR3 is TGCGCCAGCAGTAATAGCAGGGAATACGAGCAGTACTTC.

This chain joins TRBV9 and TRBJ1-5, with D possibly TRBD1 on 6 matching bases. CDR3 length equals 15 residues. Germline V CDR1 and CDR2: SGDLS, YYNGEE. V was cut by 3 bases and J by 2 bases, with 12 bases left in between. CDR3 sequence: CASSAMPGGNQPQHF. The CDR3 DNA reads TGTGCCAGCAGCGCGATGCCAGGGGGCAATCAGCCCCAGCATTTT.